This T cell receptor (beta chain) is drawn from a study of blood T cell repertoires in COVID-19. Study information: Sites in the United States, Italy and Spain provided acute and convalescent COVID-19 samples.

This clone was found a few times. Authors' processing steps: Reference gene primers were amplified, and this amplification served to estimate nucleated cell counts. Generated by immunoSEQ multiplex PCR, the TCRdb table keeps only in-frame clones and is missing some. That table supplies the V and J calls and clone size; D and trimming were determined from the DNA. The sample holds approximately 150,000 clones; around four fifths are singletons and the top ten take roughly 1.9%. The CDR3 contains 15 residues. V lost 2 bases to trimming and J lost 7 bases, with 12 bases between them. Germline lookup yields CDR1 MNHEY and CDR2 SVGEGT.

The chain joins TRBV6-2 or TRBV6-3 to TRBJ1-6; D unresolved. The sequenced sample consisted of peripheral blood. The origin of this receptor is a woman at least 80 years old with acute or convalescent COVID-19. CDR3 in DNA: TGTGCCAGCAGTTACGGCTGGCCCGTGAATTCACCCCTCCACTTT. The encoded protein is CASSYGWPVNSPLHF.